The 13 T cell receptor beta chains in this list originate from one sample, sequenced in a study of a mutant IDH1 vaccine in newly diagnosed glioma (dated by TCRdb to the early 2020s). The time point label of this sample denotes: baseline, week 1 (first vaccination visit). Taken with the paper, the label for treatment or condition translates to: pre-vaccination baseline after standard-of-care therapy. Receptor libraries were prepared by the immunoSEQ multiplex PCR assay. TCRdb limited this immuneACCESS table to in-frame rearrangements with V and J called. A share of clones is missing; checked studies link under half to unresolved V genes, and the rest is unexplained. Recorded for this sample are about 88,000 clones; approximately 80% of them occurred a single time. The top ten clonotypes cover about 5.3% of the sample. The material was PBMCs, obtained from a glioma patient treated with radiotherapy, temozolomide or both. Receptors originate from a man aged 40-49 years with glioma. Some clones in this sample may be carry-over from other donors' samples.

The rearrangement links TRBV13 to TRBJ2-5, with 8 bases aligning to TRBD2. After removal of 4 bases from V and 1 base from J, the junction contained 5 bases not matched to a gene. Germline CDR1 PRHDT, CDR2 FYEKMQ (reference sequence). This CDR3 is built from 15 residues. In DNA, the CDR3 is TGTGCCAGCAGCTCATTAGCGGGAAGCCAAGAGACCCAGTACTTC. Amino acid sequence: CASSSLAGSQETQYF. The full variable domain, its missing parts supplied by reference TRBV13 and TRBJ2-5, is AAGVIQSPRHLIKEKRETATLKCYPIPRHDTVYWYQQGPGQDPQFLISFYEKMQSDKGSIPDRFSAQQFSDYHSELNMSSLELGDSALYFCASSSLAGSQETQYFGPGTRLLVL.

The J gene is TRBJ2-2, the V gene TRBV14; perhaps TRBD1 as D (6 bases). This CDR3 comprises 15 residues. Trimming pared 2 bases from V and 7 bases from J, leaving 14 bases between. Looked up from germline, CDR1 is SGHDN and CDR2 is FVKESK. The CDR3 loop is CASSQRTGLGGELFF. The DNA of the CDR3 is TGTGCCAGCAGCCAACGAACAGGGTTAGGCGGGGAGCTGTTTTTT.

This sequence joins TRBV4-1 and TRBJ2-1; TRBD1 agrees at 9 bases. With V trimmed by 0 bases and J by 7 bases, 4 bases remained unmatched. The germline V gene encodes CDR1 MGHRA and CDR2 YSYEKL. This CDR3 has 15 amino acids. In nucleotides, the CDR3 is TGCGCCAGCAGCCAAGATGAGACAGGGGGGAATGAGCAGTTCTTC. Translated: CASSQDETGGNEQFF.

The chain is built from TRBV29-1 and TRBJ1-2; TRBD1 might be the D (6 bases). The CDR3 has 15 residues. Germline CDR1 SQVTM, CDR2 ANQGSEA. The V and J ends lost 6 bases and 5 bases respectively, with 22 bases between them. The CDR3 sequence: CSVAAWGRDVYGYTF. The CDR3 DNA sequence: TGCAGCGTCGCTGCCTGGGGGCGGGACGTATATGGCTACACCTTC.

The CDR3 loop reads CASSSSGHRDGELFF. In DNA, the CDR3 is TGTGCCAGCAGCAGCTCGGGACATCGGGACGGGGAGCTGTTTTTT. This rearrangement joins TRBV7-2 to TRBJ2-2; D perhaps matches TRBD1 (6 bases). The CDR3 runs to 15 residues. From germline, CDR1 is SGHTA and CDR2 FQGNSA. V lost 5 bases and J 7 bases, leaving 17 bases between the germline ends.

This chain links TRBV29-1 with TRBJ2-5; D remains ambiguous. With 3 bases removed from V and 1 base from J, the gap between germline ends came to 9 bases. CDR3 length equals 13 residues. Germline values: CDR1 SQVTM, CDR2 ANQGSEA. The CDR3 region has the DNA TGCAGCGTTGATCTACAGTCCCAAGAGACCCAGTACTTC. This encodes CSVDLQSQETQYF.

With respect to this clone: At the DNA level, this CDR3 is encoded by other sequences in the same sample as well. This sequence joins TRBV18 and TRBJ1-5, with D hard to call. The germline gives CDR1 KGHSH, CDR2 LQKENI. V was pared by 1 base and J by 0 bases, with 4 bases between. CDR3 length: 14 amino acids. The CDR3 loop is CASSPQGSNQPQHF. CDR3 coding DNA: TGTGCCAGCTCACCACAGGGTAGCAATCAGCCCCAGCATTTT.

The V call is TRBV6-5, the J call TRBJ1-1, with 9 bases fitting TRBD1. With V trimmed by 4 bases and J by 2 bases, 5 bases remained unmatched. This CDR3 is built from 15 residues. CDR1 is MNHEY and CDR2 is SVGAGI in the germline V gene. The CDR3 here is CASSSRTGGNTEAFF. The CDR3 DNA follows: TGTGCCAGCAGTTCCCGTACAGGGGGCAACACTGAAGCTTTCTTT.

The CDR3 region is CASSISGQTLDYTF. The CDR3 DNA sequence: TGTGCCAGTAGCATCTCGGGACAGACGTTAGACTACACCTTC. The chain has TRBV19 and TRBJ1-2; 7 nucleotides line up with TRBD1. J was trimmed by 10 bases and V by 6 bases; bases with no gene match: 14. The CDR3 loop spans 14 amino acids. Germline V gene sequence: CDR1 LNHDA, CDR2 SQIVND (reference sequence).

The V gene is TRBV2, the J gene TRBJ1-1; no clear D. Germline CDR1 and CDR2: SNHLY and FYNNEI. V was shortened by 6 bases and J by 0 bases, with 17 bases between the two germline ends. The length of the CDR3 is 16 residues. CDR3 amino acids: CASRGNEGAVNTEAFF. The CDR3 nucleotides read TGTGCCAGCAGGGGCAACGAAGGAGCAGTGAACACTGAAGCTTTCTTT.

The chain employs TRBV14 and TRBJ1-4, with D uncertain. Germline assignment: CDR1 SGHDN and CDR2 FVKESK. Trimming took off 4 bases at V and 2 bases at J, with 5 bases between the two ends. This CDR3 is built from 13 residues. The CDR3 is CASSRATNEKLFF. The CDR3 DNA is TGTGCCAGCAGCCGGGCTACTAATGAAAAACTGTTTTTT.

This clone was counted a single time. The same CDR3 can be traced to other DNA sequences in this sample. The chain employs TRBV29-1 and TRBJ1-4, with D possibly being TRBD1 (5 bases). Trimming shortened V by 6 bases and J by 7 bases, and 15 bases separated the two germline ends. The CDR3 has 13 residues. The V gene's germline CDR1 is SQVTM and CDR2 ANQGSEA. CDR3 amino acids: CSVASRAGEKLFF. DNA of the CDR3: TGCAGCGTAGCGTCCAGGGCCGGTGAAAAACTGTTTTTT.

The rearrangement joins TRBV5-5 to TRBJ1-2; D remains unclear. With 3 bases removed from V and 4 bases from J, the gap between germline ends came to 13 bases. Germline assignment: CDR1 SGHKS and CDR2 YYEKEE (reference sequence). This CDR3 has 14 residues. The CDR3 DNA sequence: TGTGCCAGCAGCTCGGGAACGGGGTTCTATGGCTACACCTTC. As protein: CASSSGTGFYGYTF. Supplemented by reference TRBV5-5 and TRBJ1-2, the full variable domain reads DAGVTQSPTHLIKTRGQQVTLRCSPISGHKSVSWYQQVLGQGPQFIFQYYEKEERGRGNFPDRFSARQFPNYSSELNVNALLLGDSALYLCASSSGTGFYGYTFGSGTRLTVV.